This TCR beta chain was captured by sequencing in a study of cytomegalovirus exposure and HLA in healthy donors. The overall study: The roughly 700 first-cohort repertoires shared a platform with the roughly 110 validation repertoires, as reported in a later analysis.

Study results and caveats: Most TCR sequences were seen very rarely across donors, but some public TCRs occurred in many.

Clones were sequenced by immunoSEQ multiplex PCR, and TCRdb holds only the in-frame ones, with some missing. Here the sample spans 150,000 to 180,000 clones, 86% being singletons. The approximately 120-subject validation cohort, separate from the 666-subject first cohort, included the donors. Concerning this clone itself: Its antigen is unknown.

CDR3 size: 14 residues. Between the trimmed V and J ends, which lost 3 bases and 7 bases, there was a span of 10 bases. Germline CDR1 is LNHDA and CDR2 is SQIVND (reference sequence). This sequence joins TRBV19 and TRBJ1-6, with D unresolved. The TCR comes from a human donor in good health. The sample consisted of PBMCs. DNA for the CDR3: TGTGCCAGTAGTATTAAGGTACTAAATTCACCCCTCCACTTT. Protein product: CASSIKVLNSPLHF. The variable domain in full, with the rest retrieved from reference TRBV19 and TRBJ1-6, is DGGITQSPKYLFRKEGQNVTLSCEQNLNHDAMYWYRQDPGQGLRLIYYSQIVNDFQKGDIAEGYSVSREKKESFPLTVTSAQKNPTAFYLCASSIKVLNSPLHFGNGTRLTVT.